Sequencing of this T cell receptor (beta chain) was carried out in a study of blood T cell repertoires in COVID-19. Study details: COVID-19 samples, acute and convalescent, were from the United States, Italy and Spain.

This CDR3 comprises 16 residues. Trimming cost V 4 bases and J 2 bases, with 17 bases left between them. Germline CDR1 reads SNHLY; CDR2 reads FYNNEI. Original methodology: Using reference gene primer amplification, nucleated cell counts were estimated. Sequenced by immunoSEQ multiplex PCR; TCRdb stores in-frame clones only, minus some. V, J and clone size reflect that table, while D and trimming were determined from the DNA. The sample consists of under 140,000 clones, roughly 79% of them appearing once. This clone was recorded once. Specimen: peripheral blood. The chain uses TRBV2 and TRBJ1-1, with no clear D. The source is a woman of 80 years or more with active or convalescent COVID-19. The CDR3 DNA is TGTGCCAGCAGTGGAGGGTATTCCGATGCCAACACTGAAGCTTTCTTT. It translates to CASSGGYSDANTEAFF.